This T cell receptor (beta chain) is from a study of glioma-infiltrating T cells after dendritic cell vaccination. The table came from immunoSEQ multiplex PCR; TCRdb's copy has only in-frame clones and leaves some out. Here the sample spans about 38,000 clones, approximately 82% being singletons. The sequencing used blood, collected before dendritic cell vaccination. The receptor comes from a human donor with glioblastoma.

The CDR3 DNA follows: TGTGCCAGCAGTTTTGACATCCGGGGGGGCCGAAAGGGTGAGCAGTTCTTC. Translated: CASSFDIRGGRKGEQFF. The chain combines TRBV28 with TRBJ2-1; 8 positions agree with TRBD2. With V trimmed by 3 bases and J by 9 bases, 16 bases remained unmatched. Per the germline V gene, CDR1 is MDHEN and CDR2 is SYDVKM. This CDR3 region has 17 residues.